This is a list of T cell receptor beta chains from one sample in a study of radiation and T cells in renal cell carcinoma. Here immunoSEQ multiplex PCR was the method, and the copy in TCRdb shows in-frame clones only, minus some. The sample has more than 100,000 clones; approximately 90% are singletons. This specimen was blood, taken from a patient whose treatment included radiotherapy and nephrectomy. Receptors were obtained from a woman between 70 and 85 years old with renal cell carcinoma. Each CDR3 is given with its conserved first and last residue. The D gene is left open where the match is weak. A row's size may be missing; if present it is once, few, many or a size class.

d_call: .; v_call: TRBV14; clone_size: once; j_call: TRBJ2-2; cdr3_aa: CASSGAVGTGELFF; cdr3_nt: TGTGCCAGCAGCGGGGCAGTAGGGACCGGGGAGCTGTTTTTT
d_call: TRBD2; v_call: TRBV14; clone_size: .; j_call: TRBJ2-3; cdr3_aa: CASSRGKLAEDTQYF; cdr3_nt: TGTGCCAGCAGCCGAGGGAAACTAGCGGAAGATACGCAGTATTTT
d_call: .; v_call: TRBV25-1; clone_size: few; j_call: TRBJ1-2; cdr3_aa: CASSEYRMGSYTF; cdr3_nt: TGTGCCAGCAGTGAATACCGTATGGGGAGCTACACCTTC
d_call: .; v_call: TRBV6-1; clone_size: few; j_call: TRBJ1-3; cdr3_aa: CASRDGLTGNTIYF; cdr3_nt: TGTGCCAGCAGAGACGGGTTGACTGGAAACACCATATATTTT
d_call: .; v_call: TRBV7-9; clone_size: .; j_call: TRBJ2-6; cdr3_aa: CASSSGDSGANVLTF; cdr3_nt: TGTGCCAGCAGCTCGGGGGACTCTGGGGCCAACGTCCTGACTTTC
d_call: .; v_call: TRBV9; clone_size: .; j_call: TRBJ2-7; cdr3_aa: CASSVEAAGEQYF; cdr3_nt: TGTGCCAGCAGCGTAGAAGCAGCAGGGGAGCAGTACTTC
d_call: .; v_call: TRBV5-6; clone_size: .; j_call: TRBJ2-1; cdr3_aa: CASSRDDEQFF; cdr3_nt: TGTGCCAGCAGCCGGGACGATGAGCAGTTCTTC
d_call: .; v_call: TRBV29-1; clone_size: .; j_call: TRBJ2-4; cdr3_aa: CSVDGVAKNIQYF; cdr3_nt: TGCAGCGTTGACGGCGTAGCCAAAAACATTCAGTACTTC
d_call: TRBD2; v_call: TRBV5-4; clone_size: .; j_call: TRBJ2-1; cdr3_aa: CASTFGPSGLDEQFF; cdr3_nt: TGTGCCAGCACCTTTGGACCTAGCGGGCTGGATGAGCAGTTCTTC
d_call: .; v_call: TRBV6-5; clone_size: few; j_call: TRBJ1-6; cdr3_aa: CASSPGRSKSPLHF; cdr3_nt: TGTGCCAGCAGCCCCGGACGGAGCAAATCACCCCTCCACTTT
d_call: .; v_call: TRBV19; clone_size: .; j_call: TRBJ2-3; cdr3_aa: CASSLGTTDTQYF; cdr3_nt: TGTGCCAGTAGTCTTGGGACGACAGATACGCAGTATTTT
d_call: .; v_call: TRBV19; clone_size: .; j_call: TRBJ1-4; cdr3_aa: CASSLGLEREKLFF; cdr3_nt: TGTGCCAGTAGTCTGGGACTAGAGAGAGAAAAACTGTTTTTT
d_call: TRBD1; v_call: TRBV27; clone_size: .; j_call: TRBJ1-4; cdr3_aa: CASRRGQVNEKLFF; cdr3_nt: TGTGCCAGCAGGAGGGGGCAGGTTAATGAAAAACTGTTTTTT
d_call: .; v_call: TRBV4-2; clone_size: .; j_call: TRBJ1-2; cdr3_aa: CASRLSGDYGYTF; cdr3_nt: TGTGCCAGCAGATTGAGTGGAGACTATGGCTACACCTTC
d_call: .; v_call: TRBV30; clone_size: .; j_call: TRBJ1-1; cdr3_aa: CAWSFAPLNTEAFF; cdr3_nt: TGTGCCTGGAGTTTTGCCCCATTGAACACTGAAGCTTTCTTT
d_call: TRBD2; v_call: TRBV10-3; clone_size: .; j_call: TRBJ2-3; cdr3_aa: CAISPSGVVADTQYF; cdr3_nt: TGTGCCATCAGCCCTAGCGGGGTCGTAGCAGATACGCAGTATTTT
d_call: .; v_call: TRBV5-4; clone_size: .; j_call: TRBJ2-7; cdr3_aa: CASSRAGGTYEQYF; cdr3_nt: TGTGCCAGCAGCCGGGCAGGTGGTACCTACGAGCAGTACTTC
d_call: .; v_call: TRBV9; clone_size: .; j_call: TRBJ1-4; cdr3_aa: CASSVDLANEKLFF; cdr3_nt: TGTGCCAGCAGCGTAGACCTAGCAAATGAAAAACTGTTTTTT
d_call: TRBD1; v_call: TRBV28; clone_size: .; j_call: TRBJ1-2; cdr3_aa: CASSLDRGARGYTF; cdr3_nt: TGTGCCAGCAGTTTAGACAGGGGGGCGCGTGGCTACACCTTC
d_call: .; v_call: TRBV5-5; clone_size: .; j_call: TRBJ1-6; cdr3_aa: CASSLGRHNSPLHF; cdr3_nt: TGTGCCAGCAGCTTGGGGCGGCATAATTCACCCCTCCACTTT
d_call: TRBD2; v_call: TRBV19; clone_size: .; j_call: TRBJ2-3; cdr3_aa: CASSYRGAGSSTDTQYF; cdr3_nt: TGTGCCAGTAGTTACCGGGGAGCGGGGTCTAGCACAGATACGCAGTATTTT
d_call: .; v_call: TRBV6-1; clone_size: .; j_call: TRBJ1-2; cdr3_aa: CASSKGTEIREKYGYTF; cdr3_nt: TGTGCCAGCAGTAAAGGGACGGAGATTAGGGAGAAGTATGGCTACACCTTC
d_call: TRBD2; v_call: TRBV6-6; clone_size: .; j_call: TRBJ2-1; cdr3_aa: CASSGLAGYNEQFF; cdr3_nt: TGTGCCAGCAGTGGTCTAGCGGGGTACAATGAGCAGTTCTTC
d_call: .; v_call: TRBV15; clone_size: .; j_call: TRBJ2-6; cdr3_aa: CATSRQGSGANVLTF; cdr3_nt: TGTGCCACCAGCAGACAGGGGTCTGGGGCCAACGTCCTGACTTTC
d_call: .; v_call: TRBV6-5; clone_size: .; j_call: TRBJ2-7; cdr3_aa: CATRDGAYEQYF; cdr3_nt: TGTGCCACTCGGGACGGAGCCTACGAGCAGTACTTC
d_call: .; v_call: TRBV5-1; clone_size: .; j_call: TRBJ1-2; cdr3_aa: CASSARDLGDYGYTF; cdr3_nt: TGCGCCAGCAGCGCGAGGGACCTAGGCGACTATGGCTACACCTTC
d_call: .; v_call: TRBV19; clone_size: .; j_call: TRBJ2-6; cdr3_aa: CASNEGAGANVLTF; cdr3_nt: TGTGCCAGTAACGAGGGGGCTGGGGCCAACGTCCTGACTTTC
d_call: TRBD1; v_call: TRBV7-9; clone_size: .; j_call: TRBJ2-7; cdr3_aa: CASSHLGTGDDEQYF; cdr3_nt: TGTGCCAGCAGCCACCTGGGGACAGGGGACGACGAGCAGTACTTC
d_call: .; v_call: TRBV7-9; clone_size: .; j_call: TRBJ2-1; cdr3_aa: CASSLLANNEQFF; cdr3_nt: TGTGCCAGCAGCTTACTAGCGAACAATGAGCAGTTCTTC
d_call: .; v_call: TRBV2; clone_size: .; j_call: TRBJ2-1; cdr3_aa: CASSELVAASYNEQFF; cdr3_nt: TGTGCCAGCAGTGAACTGGTAGCGGCGTCCTACAATGAGCAGTTCTTC
d_call: TRBD1; v_call: TRBV7-2; clone_size: .; j_call: TRBJ1-5; cdr3_aa: CASSTDRGQPQHF; cdr3_nt: TGTGCCAGCAGCACCGACAGGGGTCAGCCCCAGCATTTT
d_call: TRBD1; v_call: TRBV7-6; clone_size: .; j_call: TRBJ2-5; cdr3_aa: CASSEDRGRKTQYF; cdr3_nt: TGTGCCAGCAGCGAGGACAGGGGGAGGAAGACCCAGTACTTC
d_call: .; v_call: TRBV4-1; clone_size: .; j_call: TRBJ1-5; cdr3_aa: CASSQEAGVANQPQHF; cdr3_nt: TGCGCCAGCAGCCAAGAGGCAGGGGTGGCCAATCAGCCCCAGCATTTT
d_call: .; v_call: TRBV19; clone_size: .; j_call: TRBJ2-2; cdr3_aa: CASRTRSNTGELFF; cdr3_nt: TGTGCCAGTAGGACGAGAAGTAACACCGGGGAGCTGTTTTTT
d_call: .; v_call: TRBV5-1; clone_size: .; j_call: TRBJ1-2; cdr3_aa: CASSLAGGTYGYTF; cdr3_nt: TGCGCCAGCAGCTTGGCTGGGGGGACCTATGGCTACACCTTC
d_call: .; v_call: TRBV2; clone_size: .; j_call: TRBJ2-2; cdr3_aa: CAGSGQGLHTGELFF; cdr3_nt: TGTGCCGGCTCGGGCCAGGGGCTTCACACCGGGGAGCTGTTTTTT
d_call: .; v_call: TRBV7-3; clone_size: .; j_call: TRBJ2-6; cdr3_aa: CASSLRESGANVLTF; cdr3_nt: TGTGCCAGCAGCTTAAGGGAATCTGGGGCCAACGTCCTGACTTTC
d_call: TRBD1; v_call: TRBV9; clone_size: few; j_call: TRBJ1-1; cdr3_aa: CASTNQGGTEAFF; cdr3_nt: TGTGCCAGCACCAATCAGGGGGGCACTGAAGCTTTCTTT
d_call: .; v_call: TRBV5-1; clone_size: .; j_call: TRBJ2-2; cdr3_aa: CASSLDGGANTGELFF; cdr3_nt: TGCGCCAGCAGCTTGGACGGCGGGGCGAACACCGGGGAGCTGTTTTTT
d_call: TRBD1; v_call: TRBV7-2; clone_size: once; j_call: TRBJ1-5; cdr3_aa: CASSKSGDRDYGQPQHF; cdr3_nt: TGTGCCAGCAGCAAATCCGGGGACAGGGATTACGGGCAGCCCCAGCATTTT
d_call: .; v_call: TRBV28; clone_size: once; j_call: TRBJ1-2; cdr3_aa: CASSSPGDGYTF; cdr3_nt: TGTGCCAGCAGTTCCCCAGGGGATGGCTACACCTTC
d_call: .; v_call: TRBV19; clone_size: .; j_call: TRBJ2-2; cdr3_aa: CASSTPGNTGELFF; cdr3_nt: TGTGCCAGTAGTACCCCGGGAAACACCGGGGAGCTGTTTTTT
d_call: .; v_call: TRBV30; clone_size: .; j_call: TRBJ1-6; cdr3_aa: CAWSVLSHPPYNSPLHF; cdr3_nt: TGTGCCTGGAGTGTCCTCAGTCACCCCCCCTATAATTCACCCCTCCACTTT
d_call: .; v_call: TRBV5-1; clone_size: .; j_call: TRBJ2-3; cdr3_aa: CASSSHRTGTSRTDTQYF; cdr3_nt: TGCGCCAGCAGCTCCCACCGCACAGGGACTTCAAGAACAGATACGCAGTATTTT
d_call: .; v_call: TRBV5-1; clone_size: .; j_call: TRBJ2-5; cdr3_aa: CASSGGTAQETQYF; cdr3_nt: TGCGCCAGCAGCGGGGGGACGGCCCAAGAGACCCAGTACTTC
d_call: .; v_call: TRBV19; clone_size: .; j_call: TRBJ1-3; cdr3_aa: CASSVMSSGNTIYF; cdr3_nt: TGTGCCAGTAGTGTAATGAGCTCTGGAAACACCATATATTTT
d_call: .; v_call: TRBV7-8; clone_size: .; j_call: TRBJ1-1; cdr3_aa: CASSLAGEGLRGTEAFF; cdr3_nt: TGTGCCAGCAGCTTAGCGGGAGAGGGGCTAAGAGGCACTGAAGCTTTCTTT
d_call: .; v_call: TRBV6-5; clone_size: .; j_call: TRBJ2-5; cdr3_aa: CASSYASLVPQETQYF; cdr3_nt: TGTGCCAGCAGTTACGCGTCACTAGTACCCCAAGAGACCCAGTACTTC
d_call: .; v_call: TRBV15; clone_size: .; j_call: TRBJ1-2; cdr3_aa: CATSIDLANYGYTF; cdr3_nt: TGTGCCACCAGCATTGATCTAGCTAACTATGGCTACACCTTC
d_call: TRBD1; v_call: TRBV11-2; clone_size: .; j_call: TRBJ1-2; cdr3_aa: CASSRLQGNYGYTF; cdr3_nt: TGTGCCAGCAGCCGACTACAGGGGAACTATGGCTACACCTTC
d_call: TRBD1; v_call: TRBV14; clone_size: .; j_call: TRBJ1-6; cdr3_aa: CASSQGDRGSYNSPLHF; cdr3_nt: TGTGCCAGCAGCCAAGGCGACAGGGGATCCTATAATTCACCCCTCCACTTT
d_call: TRBD1; v_call: TRBV4-2; clone_size: .; j_call: TRBJ1-1; cdr3_aa: CASSQETGSSLNTEAFF; cdr3_nt: TGTGCCAGCAGCCAAGAGACAGGGTCGAGCCTGAACACTGAAGCTTTCTTT
d_call: .; v_call: TRBV11-2; clone_size: .; j_call: TRBJ2-1; cdr3_aa: CASSLVMGPSEQFF; cdr3_nt: TGTGCCAGCAGCTTAGTAATGGGGCCAAGTGAGCAGTTCTTC
d_call: .; v_call: TRBV9; clone_size: .; j_call: TRBJ1-5; cdr3_aa: CASSDTGGMGQPQHF; cdr3_nt: TGTGCCAGCAGCGATACGGGGGGTATGGGTCAGCCCCAGCATTTT
d_call: .; v_call: TRBV10-2; clone_size: .; j_call: TRBJ1-4; cdr3_aa: CASKGWISATNEKLFF; cdr3_nt: TGCGCCAGCAAGGGGTGGATTTCGGCAACTAATGAAAAACTGTTTTTT
d_call: .; v_call: TRBV27; clone_size: .; j_call: TRBJ1-6; cdr3_aa: CASSLLRSQGLSPLHF; cdr3_nt: TGTGCCAGCAGTTTACTACGATCCCAGGGGCTTTCACCCCTCCACTTT
d_call: .; v_call: TRBV7-6; clone_size: .; j_call: TRBJ2-1; cdr3_aa: CASSFRGHNPYNEQFF; cdr3_nt: TGTGCCAGCAGCTTTAGGGGCCACAACCCCTACAATGAGCAGTTCTTC
d_call: .; v_call: TRBV19; clone_size: once; j_call: TRBJ1-1; cdr3_aa: CASSILFQGLTEAFF; cdr3_nt: TGTGCCAGTAGTATCCTATTCCAGGGGCTCACTGAAGCTTTCTTT
d_call: .; v_call: TRBV5-1; clone_size: .; j_call: TRBJ2-3; cdr3_aa: CASSLAPSGTDTQYF; cdr3_nt: TGCGCCAGCAGCTTGGCCCCTAGCGGCACAGATACGCAGTATTTT
d_call: .; v_call: TRBV18; clone_size: .; j_call: TRBJ2-3; cdr3_aa: CASSPREFRGAADTQYF; cdr3_nt: TGTGCCAGCTCACCACGAGAGTTCCGAGGGGCGGCAGATACGCAGTATTTT